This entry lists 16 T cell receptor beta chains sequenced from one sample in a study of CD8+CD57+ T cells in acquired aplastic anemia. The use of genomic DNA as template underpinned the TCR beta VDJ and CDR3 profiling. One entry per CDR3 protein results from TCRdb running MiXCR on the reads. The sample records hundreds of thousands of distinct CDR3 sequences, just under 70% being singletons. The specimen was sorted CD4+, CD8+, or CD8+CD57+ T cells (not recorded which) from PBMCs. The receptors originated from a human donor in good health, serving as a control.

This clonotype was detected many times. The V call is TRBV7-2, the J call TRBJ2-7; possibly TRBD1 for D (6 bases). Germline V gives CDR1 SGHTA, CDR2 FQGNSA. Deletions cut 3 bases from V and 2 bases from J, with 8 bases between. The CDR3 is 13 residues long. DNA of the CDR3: TGTGCCAGCAGCTTGGACAGAGCCTACGAGCAGTACTTC. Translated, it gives CASSLDRAYEQYF. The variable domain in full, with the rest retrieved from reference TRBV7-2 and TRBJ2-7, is GAGVSQSPSNKVTEKGKDVELRCDPISGHTALYWYRQSLGQGLEFLIYFQGNSAPDKSGLPSDRFSAERTGGSVSTLTIQRTQQEDSAVYLCASSLDRAYEQYFGPGTRLTVT.

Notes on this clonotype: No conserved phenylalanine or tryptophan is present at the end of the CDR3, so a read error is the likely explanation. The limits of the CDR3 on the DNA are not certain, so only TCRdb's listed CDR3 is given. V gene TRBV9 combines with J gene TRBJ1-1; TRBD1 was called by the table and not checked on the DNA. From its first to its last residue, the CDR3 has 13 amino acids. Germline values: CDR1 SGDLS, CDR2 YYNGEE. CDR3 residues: CASSVKGQHTATL.

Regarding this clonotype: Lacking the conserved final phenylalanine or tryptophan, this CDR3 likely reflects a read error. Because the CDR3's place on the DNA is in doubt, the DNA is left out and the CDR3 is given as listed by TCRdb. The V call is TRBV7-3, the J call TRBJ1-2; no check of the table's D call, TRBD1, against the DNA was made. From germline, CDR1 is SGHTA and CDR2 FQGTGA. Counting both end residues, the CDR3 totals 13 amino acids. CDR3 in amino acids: CASSLPVGVGYTG.

The CDR3 DNA reads TGCAGTGCTAGAGATTCAGCCCGGGACAGGATCTACGAGCAGTACTTC. Encoded protein: CSARDSARDRIYEQYF. The chain is built from TRBV20-1 and TRBJ2-7, with 8 bases lining up with TRBD1. The CDR3 runs 16 residues. Germline loops: CDR1 DFQATT, CDR2 SNEGSKA (reference sequence). Trimming took 0 bases from V and 3 from J; bases not matched to a gene: 10.

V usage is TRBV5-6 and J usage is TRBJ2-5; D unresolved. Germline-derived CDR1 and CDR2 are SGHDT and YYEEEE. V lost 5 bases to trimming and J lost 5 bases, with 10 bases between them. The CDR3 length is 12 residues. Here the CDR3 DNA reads TGTGCCAGCAGGACGTCGGTCGAGACCCAGTACTTC. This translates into CASRTSVETQYF.

The CDR3 coding sequence is TGTGCCAGCAGCTTAGTTCAGGCCTACGAGCAGTACTTC. Its protein is CASSLVQAYEQYF. V and J are TRBV7-9 and TRBJ2-7; no clear D. V was trimmed by 1 base and J by 2 bases, leaving 6 bases between them. The CDR3 has 13 amino acids. Per the germline V gene, CDR1 is SEHNR and CDR2 is FQNEAQ (reference sequence).

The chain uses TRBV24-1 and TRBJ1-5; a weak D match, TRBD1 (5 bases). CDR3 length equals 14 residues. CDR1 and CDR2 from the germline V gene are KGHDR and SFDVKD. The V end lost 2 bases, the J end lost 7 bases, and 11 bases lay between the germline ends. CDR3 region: CATSDYGTFQPQHF. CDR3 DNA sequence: TGTGCCACCAGTGATTATGGGACCTTCCAGCCCCAGCATTTT.

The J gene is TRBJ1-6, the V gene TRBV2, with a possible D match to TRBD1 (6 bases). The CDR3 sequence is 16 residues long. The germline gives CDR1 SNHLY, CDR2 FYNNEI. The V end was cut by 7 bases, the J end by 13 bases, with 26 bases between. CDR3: CASKIGGTMSYAPLHF. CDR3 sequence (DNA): TGTGCCAGCAAAATAGGGGGGACGATGTCATATGCGCCCCTCCACTTT. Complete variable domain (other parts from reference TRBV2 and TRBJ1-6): EPEVTQTPSHQVTQMGQEVILRCVPISNHLYFYWYRQILGQKVEFLVSFYNNEISEKSEIFDDQFSVERPDGSNFTLKIRSTKLEDSAMYFCASKIGGTMSYAPLHFGNGTRLTVT.

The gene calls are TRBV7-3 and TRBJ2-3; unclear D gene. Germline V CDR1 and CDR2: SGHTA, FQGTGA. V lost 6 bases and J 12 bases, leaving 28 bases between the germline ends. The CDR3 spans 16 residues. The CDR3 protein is CASRLTPGTEAVFQYF. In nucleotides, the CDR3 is TGTGCCAGCAGACTAACGCCGGGCACTGAAGCTGTCTTTCAGTATTTT.

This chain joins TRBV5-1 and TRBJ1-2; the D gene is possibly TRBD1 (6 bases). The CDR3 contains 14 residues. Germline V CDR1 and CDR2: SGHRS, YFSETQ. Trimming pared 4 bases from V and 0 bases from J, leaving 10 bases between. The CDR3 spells CASSQGTSNYGYTF. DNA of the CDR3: TGCGCCAGCAGCCAGGGGACATCTAACTATGGCTACACCTTC. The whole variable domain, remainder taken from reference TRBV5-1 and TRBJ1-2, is KAGVTQTPRYLIKTRGQQVTLSCSPISGHRSVSWYQQTPGQGLQFLFEYFSETQRNKGNFPGRFSGRQFSNSRSEMNVSTLELGDSALYLCASSQGTSNYGYTFGSGTRLTVV.

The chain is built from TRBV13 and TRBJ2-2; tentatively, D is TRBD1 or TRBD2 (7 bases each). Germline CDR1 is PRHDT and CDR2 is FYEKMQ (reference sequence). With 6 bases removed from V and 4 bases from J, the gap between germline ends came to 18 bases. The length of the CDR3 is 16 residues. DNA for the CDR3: TGTGCCAGCAGAAGCATCGCAGGGGGGGTCACCGGGGAGCTGTTTTTT. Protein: CASRSIAGGVTGELFF.

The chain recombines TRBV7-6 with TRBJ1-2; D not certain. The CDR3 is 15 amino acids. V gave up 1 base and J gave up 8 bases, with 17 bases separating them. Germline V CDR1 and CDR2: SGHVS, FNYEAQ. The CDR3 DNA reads TGTGCCAGCAGCTTAGAGCGAAAGGAGCTGCCCGGCTACACCTTC. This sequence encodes CASSLERKELPGYTF.

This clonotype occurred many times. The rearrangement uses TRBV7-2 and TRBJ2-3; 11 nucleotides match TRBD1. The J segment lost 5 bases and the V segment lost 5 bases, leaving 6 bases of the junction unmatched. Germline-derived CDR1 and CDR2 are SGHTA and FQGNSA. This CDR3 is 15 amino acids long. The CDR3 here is CASSVGQGAIDTQYF. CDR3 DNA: TGTGCCAGCAGCGTTGGACAGGGGGCGATAGATACGCAGTATTTT.

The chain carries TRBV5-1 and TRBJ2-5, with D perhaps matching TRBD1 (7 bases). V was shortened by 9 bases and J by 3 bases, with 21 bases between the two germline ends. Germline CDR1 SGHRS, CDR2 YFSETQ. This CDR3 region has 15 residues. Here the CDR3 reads CAIRGDGHTEETQYF. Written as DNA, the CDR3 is TGCGCCATCAGGGGGGACGGACACACAGAAGAGACCCAGTACTTC.

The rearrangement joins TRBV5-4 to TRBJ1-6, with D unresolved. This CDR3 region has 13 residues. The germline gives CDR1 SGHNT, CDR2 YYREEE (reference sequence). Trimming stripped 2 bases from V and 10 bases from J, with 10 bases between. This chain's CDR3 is CASSLGRSSPLHF. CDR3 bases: TGTGCCAGCAGCTTAGGGAGGAGCTCACCCCTCCACTTT.

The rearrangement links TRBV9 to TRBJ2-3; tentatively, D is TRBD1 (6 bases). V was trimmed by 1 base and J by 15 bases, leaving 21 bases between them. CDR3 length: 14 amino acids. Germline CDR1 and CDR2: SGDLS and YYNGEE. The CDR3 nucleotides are TGTGCCAGCAGCGTATCATCCACAGGGAGCTTACCCTATTTT. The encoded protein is CASSVSSTGSLPYF.